These 27 T cell receptor beta chains were all obtained from the same sample, sequenced in a study of shared T cell receptors in the human thymus. Here immunoSEQ multiplex PCR was the method, and the copy in TCRdb shows in-frame clones only, minus some. The data contain under 850,000 clones, approximately 87% of them singletons. The same data also contributed to another study, on human thymus T cells.

The specimen was thymocytes. All receptors derive from a boy under three years old with a congenital heart defect.

This rearrangement joins TRBV14 to TRBJ2-7; the D gene is possibly TRBD2 (6 bases). Trimming shortened V by 4 bases and J by 5 bases, and 15 bases separated the two germline ends. CDR1 SGHDN and CDR2 FVKESK come from the germline V gene. The CDR3 spans 14 residues. CDR3 sequence: CASSPPGPSDEQYF. CDR3 nucleotide sequence: TGTGCCAGCAGCCCCCCAGGGCCTAGCGACGAGCAGTACTTC.

The chain carries TRBV27 and TRBJ2-7, with 11 bases that match TRBD2. The CDR3 is 19 amino acids. Germline CDR1 and CDR2: MNHEY and SMNVEV (reference sequence). The trim removed 3 bases at V and 2 bases at J, leaving 15 bases unmatched. The CDR3 DNA reads as TGTGCCAGCAGTTTCCTCCCCACCTTTACTAGCGGGAGAACCTACGAGCAGTACTTC. This codes for CASSFLPTFTSGRTYEQYF.

J is TRBJ2-7 and V is TRBV30; D may be TRBD1 (6 bases). The germline V and J ends were trimmed by 8 bases and 5 bases, with 13 bases remaining between them. There are 11 residues in the CDR3. CDR1 and CDR2 (germline): GTSNPN, SVGIG (reference sequence). The CDR3 region is CAGCRGHEQYF. CDR3 DNA: TGTGCCGGGTGCAGGGGCCACGAGCAGTACTTC.

The CDR3 sequence is CASSPGENTEAFF. The CDR3 DNA follows: TGTGCCAGCAGCCCGGGGGAGAACACTGAAGCTTTCTTT. The rearrangement joins TRBV6-5 to TRBJ1-1; tentative D call: TRBD1 (5 bases). The germline V gene has CDR1 MNHEY and CDR2 SVGAGI. Deletions cut 6 bases from V and 1 base from J, with 9 bases between. This CDR3 region has 13 residues.

This chain connects TRBV25-1 to TRBJ1-1; D remains ambiguous. Germline lookup yields CDR1 MGHDK and CDR2 SYGVNS. Between the trimmed V and J ends, which lost 4 bases and 4 bases, there was a span of 7 bases. The CDR3 is 12 amino acids. DNA for the CDR3: TGTGCCAGCAGTGCTCCGGGCACTGAAGCTTTCTTT. It codes for CASSAPGTEAFF.

The J gene is TRBJ2-1, the V gene TRBV28; D is undetermined. This CDR3 comprises 15 residues. Between the trimmed V and J ends, which lost 3 bases and 3 bases, there was a span of 12 bases. The V gene's germline CDR1 is MDHEN and CDR2 SYDVKM. The CDR3 reads CASSFPLRIYNEQFF. The DNA of the CDR3 is TGTGCCAGCAGTTTCCCCCTCAGGATCTACAATGAGCAGTTCTTC.

The chain is built from TRBV15 and TRBJ2-2; 8 nucleotides align to TRBD2. The J segment lost 6 bases and the V segment lost 0 bases, leaving 18 bases of the junction unmatched. Germline values: CDR1 LNHNV, CDR2 YYDKDF (reference sequence). The CDR3 is 20 amino acids. The CDR3 loop reads CATSRDRGSPGGPDSGELFF. CDR3 DNA sequence: TGTGCCACCAGCAGAGATCGGGGCTCTCCGGGAGGGCCGGACTCCGGGGAGCTGTTTTTT.

The chain carries TRBV7-8 and TRBJ2-1; 8 bases map to TRBD2. Germline CDR1 is SGHVS and CDR2 is FQNEAQ. The CDR3 has 13 residues. Trimming at V came to 0 bases and at J to 15 bases, leaving 7 bases not matched to a gene. The CDR3 DNA reads as TGTGCCAGCAGCTTAGCGAGGGCGGGAGGACGGTTCTTC. It is translated as CASSLARAGGRFF.

The chain links TRBV7-9 to TRBJ2-3; D remains unclear. Germline assignment: CDR1 SEHNR and CDR2 FQNEAQ (reference sequence). Trimming took 1 base from V and 0 from J, leaving 11 bases between them. CDR3 size: 16 residues. The CDR3 is CASSLGRSASTDTQYF. CDR3 DNA sequence: TGTGCCAGCAGCTTAGGGAGATCCGCGAGCACAGATACGCAGTATTTT. The full variable domain, with the rest looked up from reference TRBV7-9 and TRBJ2-3, is DTGVSQNPRHKITKRGQNVTFRCDPISEHNRLYWYRQTLGQGPEFLTYFQNEAQLEKSRLLSDRFSAERPKGSFSTLEIQRTEQGDSAMYLCASSLGRSASTDTQYFGPGTRLTVL.

The rearrangement joins TRBV7-3 to TRBJ2-1; D is perhaps TRBD2 (6 bases). CDR1 is SGHTA and CDR2 is FQGTGA in the germline V gene. The CDR3 totals 12 residues. This CDR3 is CNRDWVYNEQFF. CDR3 DNA: TGTAACCGGGACTGGGTCTACAATGAGCAGTTCTTC.

CDR3 in amino acids: CASSAGGSLNIQYF. In DNA form, the CDR3 reads TGCGCCAGCAGTGCCGGGGGATCCCTAAACATTCAGTACTTC. The chain has TRBV10-1 and TRBJ2-4; a weak D match, TRBD2 (6 bases). The CDR3 is 14 amino acids. CDR1 and CDR2 (germline): WNHNN, SYGVQD (reference sequence). V shed 4 bases and J shed 6 bases, with 13 bases lying between them.

V is TRBV5-4 and J is TRBJ1-1; a possible D gene is TRBD1 (6 bases). Trimming stripped 4 bases from V and 2 bases from J, with 12 bases between. This CDR3 is 14 amino acids long. Germline V gene sequence: CDR1 SGHNT, CDR2 YYREEE (reference sequence). The CDR3 DNA reads as TGTGCCAGCAGCGGAGACAGGAGAAACACTGAAGCTTTCTTT. Protein: CASSGDRRNTEAFF.

The J gene is TRBJ2-7, the V gene TRBV7-2; 15 bases agree with TRBD2. Germline trimming cut 4 bases from V and 1 base from J; bases unmatched to any gene: 11. The CDR3 contains 19 residues. Germline V gene data show CDR1 as SGHTA and CDR2 as FQGNSA. The CDR3 spells CASSYEGLAGGRGSYEQYF. Here the CDR3 DNA reads TGTGCCAGCAGCTACGAAGGACTAGCGGGAGGGCGGGGATCCTACGAGCAGTACTTC.

The DNA of the CDR3 is TGTGCCAGTCCACCGACAGGGTGCAGTGAGCAGTTCTTC. Residues: CASPPTGCSEQFF. This chain uses TRBV6-1 with TRBJ2-1; 7 bases fit TRBD1. CDR3 length: 13 amino acids. Trimming took 9 bases from V and 9 from J; bases not matched to a gene: 11. Germline CDR1 reads MNHNS; CDR2 reads SASEGT.

This clone was seen more than once but under ten times. V usage is TRBV4-3 and J usage is TRBJ2-3; D is possibly TRBD2 (5 bases). Trimming removed 0 bases at V and 1 base at J, with 17 bases between. The CDR3 length is 18 residues. Per the germline V gene, CDR1 is LGHNA and CDR2 is YSLEER. The CDR3 DNA reads as TGCGCCAGCAGCCAAGATCTAGGTTCGCTAGCCGGCACAGATACGCAGTATTTT. Protein product: CASSQDLGSLAGTDTQYF.

The rearrangement links TRBV9 to TRBJ2-3, with 9 bases aligning to TRBD2. The V segment lost 4 bases and the J segment 2 bases; nucleotides outside the gene matches: 11. The CDR3 is 17 residues long. Germline assignment: CDR1 SGDLS and CDR2 YYNGEE. The CDR3 DNA sequence: TGTGCCAGCAGCCCTAGTGGGGGCGGGAGGGCCACAGATACGCAGTATTTT. Translation: CASSPSGGGRATDTQYF.

To note about this clone: Other DNA sequences of this sample code for an identical CDR3. The chain employs TRBV6-4 and TRBJ2-7; 8 bases align to TRBD1. Per the germline V gene, CDR1 is MRHNA and CDR2 is SNTAGT. The J segment lost 3 bases and the V segment lost 6 bases, leaving 10 bases of the junction unmatched. CDR3 length: 15 residues. CDR3 sequence (DNA): TGTGCCAGCAGAAGACAGGGGCCCAGGGACTACGAGCAGTACTTC. Amino acid sequence: CASRRQGPRDYEQYF.

This chain connects TRBV19 to TRBJ2-3; the D is unclear. The CDR3 contains 15 residues. Germline assignment: CDR1 LNHDA and CDR2 SQIVND (reference sequence). Deletions cut 5 bases from V and 6 bases from J, with 18 bases between. The CDR3 region is CASSPQDLYGDTQYF. The CDR3 DNA sequence: TGTGCCAGTAGTCCCCAAGATCTATACGGGGATACGCAGTATTTT.

The sample holds a few counts of this clone. The gene calls are TRBV27 and TRBJ2-7; D perhaps matches TRBD1 (5 bases). Trimming stripped 5 bases from V and 2 bases from J, with 16 bases between. The CDR3 is 15 amino acids. Germline CDR1 is MNHEY and CDR2 is SMNVEV (reference sequence). CDR3 protein: CASSTHQGRAYEQYF. The CDR3 region has the DNA TGTGCCAGCAGTACGCACCAGGGCAGGGCCTACGAGCAGTACTTC.

This chain links TRBV19 with TRBJ2-7; TRBD1 aligns across 12 bases. This CDR3 has 15 residues. The germline V gene has CDR1 LNHDA and CDR2 SQIVND (reference sequence). The trim removed 11 bases at V and 4 bases at J, leaving 12 bases unmatched. The chain's CDR3 is CAGRDRGRRVYEQYF. The CDR3 DNA sequence: TGTGCCGGCCGGGACAGGGGGCGCCGGGTTTACGAGCAGTACTTC.

The rearrangement joins TRBV30 to TRBJ1-2, with 10 positions matching TRBD1. The ends lost 0 bases at V and 8 bases at J; junction bases unmatched: 9. There are 15 residues in the CDR3. CDR1 and CDR2 from the germline V gene are GTSNPN and SVGIG (reference sequence). The CDR3, as DNA: TGTGCCTGGAGTGTACGCCGGACAGGGGGATACGGCTACACCTTC. Translated: CAWSVRRTGGYGYTF.

The gene calls are TRBV4-3 and TRBJ2-3; D not certain. CDR1 and CDR2 (germline): LGHNA, YSLEER. V shed 0 bases and J shed 0 bases, with 22 bases lying between them. The CDR3 runs to 20 residues. CDR3 in DNA: TGCGCCAGCAGCCAAGATCTGGTTTGGATACAGAAAACTAGCACAGATACGCAGTATTTT. Translation gives CASSQDLVWIQKTSTDTQYF.

The rearrangement joins TRBV5-4 to TRBJ1-1; no reliable D call. Trimming removed 3 bases at V and 3 bases at J, with 9 bases between. Germline-derived CDR1 and CDR2 are SGHNT and YYREEE (reference sequence). This CDR3 spans 13 amino acids. The CDR3 DNA follows: TGTGCCAGCAGCTCAGATAAAGACACTGAAGCTTTCTTT. It is translated as CASSSDKDTEAFF.

V is TRBV7-6 and J is TRBJ2-7, with 8 bases that match TRBD2. J gave up 0 bases and V 4 bases, and 5 bases lay outside the gene matches. Germline V gives CDR1 SGHVS, CDR2 FNYEAQ. The CDR3 has 15 residues. The DNA for the CDR3 is TGTGCCAGCAGCTCACTAGCGGCCTACTCCTACGAGCAGTACTTC. Translation gives CASSSLAAYSYEQYF.

This rearrangement joins TRBV18 to TRBJ2-5; perhaps TRBD1 as D (6 bases). The germline gives CDR1 KGHSH, CDR2 LQKENI. Trimming removed 3 bases at V and 6 bases at J, with 8 bases between. This CDR3 region has 12 residues. The CDR3 bases are TGTGCCAGCTCACCGGACAGAAAGACCCAGTACTTC. Amino acids: CASSPDRKTQYF.

Comment on this clone: The sample holds other DNA sequences that translate to the same CDR3. This chain uses TRBV4-1 with TRBJ2-2; D ambiguous. The CDR3 totals 14 residues. Germline assignment: CDR1 MGHRA and CDR2 YSYEKL. Deletions cut 1 base from V and 2 bases from J, with 5 bases between. The CDR3 loop reads CASSQGLNTGELFF. CDR3 in DNA: TGCGCCAGCAGCCAAGGTCTTAACACCGGGGAGCTGTTTTTT.

The V call is TRBV28, the J call TRBJ2-3; tentatively, D is TRBD2 (5 bases). Between the trimmed V and J ends, which lost 2 bases and 3 bases, there was a span of 12 bases. The CDR3 loop spans 15 amino acids. Germline V gene data show CDR1 as MDHEN and CDR2 as SYDVKM. CDR3 loop: CASSLRRERTDTQYF. Written as DNA, the CDR3 is TGTGCCAGCAGTTTACGCCGGGAACGGACAGATACGCAGTATTTT. Full variable domain (missing parts from reference TRBV28 and TRBJ2-3): DVKVTQSSRYLVKRTGEKVFLECVQDMDHENMFWYRQDPGLGLRLIYFSYDVKMKEKGDIPEGYSVSREKKERFSLILESASTNQTSMYLCASSLRRERTDTQYFGPGTRLTVL.